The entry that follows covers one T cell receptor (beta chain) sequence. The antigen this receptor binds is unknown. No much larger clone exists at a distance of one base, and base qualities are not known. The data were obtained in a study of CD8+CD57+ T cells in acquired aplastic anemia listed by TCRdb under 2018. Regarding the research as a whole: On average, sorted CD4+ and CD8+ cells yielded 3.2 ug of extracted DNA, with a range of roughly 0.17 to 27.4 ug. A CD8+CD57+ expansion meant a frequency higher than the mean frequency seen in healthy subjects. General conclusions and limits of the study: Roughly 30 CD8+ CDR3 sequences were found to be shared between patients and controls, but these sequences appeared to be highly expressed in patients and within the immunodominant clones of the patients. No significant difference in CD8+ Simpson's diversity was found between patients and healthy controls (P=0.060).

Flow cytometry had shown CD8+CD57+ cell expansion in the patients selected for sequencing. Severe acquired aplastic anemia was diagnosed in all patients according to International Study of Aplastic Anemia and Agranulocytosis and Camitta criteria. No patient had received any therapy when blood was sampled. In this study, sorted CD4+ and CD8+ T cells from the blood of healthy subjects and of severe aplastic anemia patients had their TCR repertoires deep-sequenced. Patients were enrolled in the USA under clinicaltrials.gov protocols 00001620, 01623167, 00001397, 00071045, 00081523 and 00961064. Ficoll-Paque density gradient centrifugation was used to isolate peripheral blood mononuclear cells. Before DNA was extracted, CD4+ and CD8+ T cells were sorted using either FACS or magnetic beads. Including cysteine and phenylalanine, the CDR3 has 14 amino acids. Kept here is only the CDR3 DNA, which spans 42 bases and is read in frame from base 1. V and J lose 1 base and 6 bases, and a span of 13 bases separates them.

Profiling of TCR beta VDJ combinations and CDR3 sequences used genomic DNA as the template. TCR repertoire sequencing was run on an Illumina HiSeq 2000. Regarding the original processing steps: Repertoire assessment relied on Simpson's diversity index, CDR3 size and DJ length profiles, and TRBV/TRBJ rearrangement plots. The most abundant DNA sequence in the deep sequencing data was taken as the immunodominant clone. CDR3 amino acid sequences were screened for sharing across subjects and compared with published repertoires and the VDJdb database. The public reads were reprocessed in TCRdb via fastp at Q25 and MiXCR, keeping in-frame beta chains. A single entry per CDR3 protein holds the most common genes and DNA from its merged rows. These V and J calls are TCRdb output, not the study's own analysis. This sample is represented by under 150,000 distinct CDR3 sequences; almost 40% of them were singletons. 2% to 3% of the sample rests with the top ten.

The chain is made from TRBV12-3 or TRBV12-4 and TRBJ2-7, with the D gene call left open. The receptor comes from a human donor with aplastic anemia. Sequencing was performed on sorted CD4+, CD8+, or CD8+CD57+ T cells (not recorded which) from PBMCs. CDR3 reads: CASSLVTPWGEQYF. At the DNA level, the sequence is TGTGCCAGCAGTTTAGTGACTCCGTGGGGCGAGCAGTACTTC.